The T cell receptor beta chain described here comes from a study of OX40 agonist ivuxolimab in advanced cancers. The V end lost 5 bases, the J end lost 5 bases, and 16 bases lay between the germline ends. The CDR3 is 15 amino acids. Germline loops: CDR1 MGHDK, CDR2 SYGVNS. This clone was seen once. Sequencing was performed with immunoSEQ multiplex PCR; in TCRdb, only in-frame clones are kept and a portion is missing. This sample has 9,000 to 10,000 clones, with approximately 66% found just once. Cycle 7 day 1, cycle 4 day 1, and baseline were the timepoints at which blood was sampled. The origin of this receptor is an adult with an advanced solid tumor such as melanoma, head and neck, liver or kidney cancer. Here the sequenced sample was CD4+ or CD8+ T cells sorted from blood, taken in a trial of the OX40 agonist ivuxolimab. The J gene is TRBJ2-1, the V gene TRBV25-1; maybe TRBD2 (5 bases). DNA for the CDR3: TGTGCCAGCAGTCATTCTCCATCGGGGAACAATGAGCAGTTCTTC. Its protein product is CASSHSPSGNNEQFF.